These 26 T cell receptor beta chains share one sample of origin, sequenced in a study of blood T cell repertoires in COVID-19. Measured with immunoSEQ multiplex PCR; TCRdb has only the in-frame clones, and not every one. The sample lists some 80,000 clones, over 80% occurring once. Sequencing input: peripheral blood. The receptors were sampled from a man aged 55 to 70 with active or convalescent COVID-19.

The chain combines TRBV9 with TRBJ2-7, with 7 nucleotides matching TRBD2. In germline, CDR1 is SGDLS, CDR2 YYNGEE. The CDR3 runs to 15 residues. V was pared by 0 bases and J by 0 bases, with 3 bases of the junction left unmatched. The CDR3 DNA reads as TGTGCCAGCAGCGTAGATGCTAGCGGCTCCTACGAGCAGTACTTC. Translated: CASSVDASGSYEQYF.

The chain employs TRBV12-3 or TRBV12-4 and TRBJ1-2; TRBD1 matches at 7 bases. CDR3 length: 13 amino acids. The V and J ends lost 3 bases and 6 bases, in that order; junction bases with no gene match: 4. CDR3 coding DNA: TGTGCCAGCAGTTTTGACAGGGTCCATGGCTACACCTTC. This gives the protein CASSFDRVHGYTF.

The chain combines TRBV7-3 with TRBJ2-6; D is possibly TRBD2 (7 bases). The CDR3 covers 17 residues. Germline CDR1 is SGHTA and CDR2 is FQGTGA. Trimming left V 4 bases short and J 4 bases short, with 17 bases between. CDR3 nucleotide sequence: TGTGCCAGCAGCTCTCGAGCCGGGGGGCCCGGGGCCAACGTCCTGACTTTC. Protein product: CASSSRAGGPGANVLTF.

This clone was seen a single time. The V and J genes are TRBV7-2 and TRBJ2-1; TRBD2 might be the D (5 bases). CDR1 is SGHTA and CDR2 is FQGNSA in the germline V gene. The V end was cut by 4 bases, the J end by 0 bases, with 10 bases between. The CDR3 contains 15 residues. The CDR3 bases are TGTGCCAGCAGCTCATTTCGGGACTCCTACAATGAGCAGTTCTTC. Protein: CASSSFRDSYNEQFF.

The rearrangement uses TRBV5-1 and TRBJ2-1; D perhaps matches TRBD1 (6 bases). This CDR3 has 15 amino acids. With 0 bases removed from V and 3 bases from J, the gap between germline ends came to 10 bases. Germline V gene lookup returns CDR1 SGHRS and CDR2 YFSETQ. CDR3 DNA: TGCGCCAGCAGCTTGGCCGAGACAGGCTACAATGAGCAGTTCTTC. Its translation is CASSLAETGYNEQFF.

The chain recombines TRBV12-3 or TRBV12-4 with TRBJ1-5; unclear D gene. This CDR3 region has 12 residues. The V end was cut by 1 base, the J end by 8 bases, with 6 bases between. The CDR3 coding sequence is TGTGCCAGCAGTTTAGGAGCCGAGCCCCAGCATTTT. This sequence encodes CASSLGAEPQHF.

J is TRBJ1-1 and V is TRBV11-2, with TRBD1 as a possible D gene (5 bases). V lost 1 base, J lost 7 bases, and 10 bases lay in between. The CDR3 is 13 amino acids. Germline V CDR1 and CDR2: SGHAT, FQNNGV. CDR3 loop: CASSLGVTGEAFF. For the CDR3, the DNA is TGTGCCAGCAGCTTAGGGGTAACAGGTGAAGCTTTCTTT.

V is TRBV4-1 and J is TRBJ1-6; no firm D call. The CDR3 is made up of 15 amino acids. The germline V and J ends were trimmed by 2 bases and 6 bases, with 11 bases remaining between them. Germline values: CDR1 MGHRA, CDR2 YSYEKL. DNA for the CDR3: TGCGCCAGCAGCCAACGTGTCCTCCCTAATTCACCCCTCCACTTT. This sequence encodes CASSQRVLPNSPLHF.

The V and J genes are TRBV19 and TRBJ1-6; 12 bases are a match to TRBD1. The CDR3 is 16 amino acids. The junction had 4 bases not matched to a gene; V was cut back by 3 bases and J by 7 bases. The germline gives CDR1 LNHDA, CDR2 SQIVND (reference sequence). The CDR3 nucleotides read TGTGCCAGTAGTATTGGGACAGGGGGCTGGAATTCACCCCTCCACTTT. Encoded protein: CASSIGTGGWNSPLHF. The full variable domain, in which reference TRBV19 and TRBJ1-6 provide the parts outside the CDR3, is DGGITQSPKYLFRKEGQNVTLSCEQNLNHDAMYWYRQDPGQGLRLIYYSQIVNDFQKGDIAEGYSVSREKKESFPLTVTSAQKNPTAFYLCASSIGTGGWNSPLHFGNGTRLTVT.

This chain connects TRBV2 to TRBJ2-5; TRBD2 agrees at 8 bases. CDR3 length: 15 residues. V lost 4 bases, J lost 5 bases, and 9 bases stayed unmatched. Germline assignment: CDR1 SNHLY and CDR2 FYNNEI. The CDR3 is CASSVGGGSVETQYF. The CDR3 DNA reads TGTGCCAGCAGTGTCGGGGGGGGGTCAGTGGAGACCCAGTACTTC. The variable domain in full, with the rest retrieved from reference TRBV2 and TRBJ2-5, is EPEVTQTPSHQVTQMGQEVILRCVPISNHLYFYWYRQILGQKVEFLVSFYNNEISEKSEIFDDQFSVERPDGSNFTLKIRSTKLEDSAMYFCASSVGGGSVETQYFGPGTRLLVL.

This chain links TRBV7-9 with TRBJ1-1, with a possible D match to TRBD1 (6 bases). The germline CDR1 and CDR2 sequences are SEHNR and FQNEAQ (reference sequence). Trimming took 1 base from V and 10 from J, leaving 16 bases between them. There are 14 residues in the CDR3. The CDR3 is CASSLVTGTRGAFF. The CDR3 DNA follows: TGTGCCAGCAGCTTAGTCACAGGGACTAGGGGAGCTTTCTTT. Full variable domain (rest looked up from reference TRBV7-9 and TRBJ1-1): DTGVSQNPRHKITKRGQNVTFRCDPISEHNRLYWYRQTLGQGPEFLTYFQNEAQLEKSRLLSDRFSAERPKGSFSTLEIQRTEQGDSAMYLCASSLVTGTRGAFFGQGTRLTVV.

The chain has TRBV7-9 and TRBJ1-1; 7 bases line up with TRBD1. The J segment lost 5 bases and the V segment lost 7 bases, leaving 7 bases of the junction unmatched. Looked up from germline, CDR1 is SEHNR and CDR2 is FQNEAQ (reference sequence). The length of the CDR3 is 13 residues. The chain's CDR3 is CASIEGARTEAFF. Here the CDR3 DNA reads TGTGCCAGCATCGAGGGGGCGCGTACTGAAGCTTTCTTT.

This chain links TRBV3-1 (or the pseudogene TRBV3-2) with TRBJ1-3, with D possibly TRBD1 on 5 matching bases. Trimming cost V 4 bases and J 2 bases, with 9 bases left between them. This CDR3 has 14 amino acids. Germline lookup yields CDR1 LGHDT and CDR2 YNNKEL (reference sequence). CDR3 sequence (DNA): TGTGCCAGCAGCCCACGGGGGACTGGAAACACCATATATTTT. It codes for CASSPRGTGNTIYF.

The rearrangement joins TRBV27 to TRBJ1-5; D gene uncertain. V dropped 3 bases and J dropped 0 bases, with 3 bases sitting between them. The germline CDR1 and CDR2 sequences are MNHEY and SMNVEV (reference sequence). The CDR3 is made up of 13 amino acids. CDR3 sequence (DNA): TGTGCCAGCAGTTTTAGTAGCAATCAGCCCCAGCATTTT. Translating it yields CASSFSSNQPQHF.

The chain combines TRBV19 with TRBJ1-2; D not certain. Looked up from germline, CDR1 is LNHDA and CDR2 is SQIVND (reference sequence). Trimming took 7 bases from V and 5 from J, leaving 8 bases between them. The CDR3 has 11 amino acids. Here the CDR3 reads CASIGYYGYTF. As DNA, the CDR3 is TGTGCCAGTATCGGGTATTATGGCTACACCTTC. The variable domain in full, completed from reference TRBV19 and TRBJ1-2, reads DGGITQSPKYLFRKEGQNVTLSCEQNLNHDAMYWYRQDPGQGLRLIYYSQIVNDFQKGDIAEGYSVSREKKESFPLTVTSAQKNPTAFYLCASIGYYGYTFGSGTRLTVV.

The genes are TRBV30 and TRBJ1-2, with 9 bases identical to TRBD1. The V and J ends lost 4 bases and 7 bases, in that order; junction bases with no gene match: 4. Germline V gene sequence: CDR1 GTSNPN, CDR2 SVGIG (reference sequence). This CDR3 is built from 12 residues. CDR3: CAWTTGGGGYTF. CDR3 coding DNA: TGTGCCTGGACTACAGGGGGCGGTGGCTACACCTTC. Full variable domain (remainder filled in from reference TRBV30 and TRBJ1-2): SQTIHQWPATLVQPVGSPLSLECTVEGTSNPNLYWYRQAAGRGLQLLFYSVGIGQISSEVPQNLSASRPQDRQFILSSKKLLLSDSGFYLCAWTTGGGGYTFGSGTRLTVV.

This chain links TRBV19 with TRBJ2-6; D is possibly TRBD2 (5 bases). Germline V lookup: CDR1 LNHDA, CDR2 SQIVND (reference sequence). This CDR3 comprises 17 residues. Trimming shortened V by 5 bases and J by 4 bases, and 18 bases separated the two germline ends. The CDR3 nucleotides read TGTGCCAGTAGTCCAGGCCCATGGGAGTCCGGGGCCAACGTCCTGACTTTC. It is translated as CASSPGPWESGANVLTF.

The V gene is TRBV5-1, the J gene TRBJ1-2; weak D call: TRBD1 (6 bases). In germline, CDR1 is SGHRS, CDR2 YFSETQ. Trimming shortened V by 2 bases and J by 5 bases, and 10 bases separated the two germline ends. The CDR3 runs 13 residues. CDR3 loop: CASSLTGSYGYTF. The CDR3 DNA reads TGCGCCAGCAGCTTAACAGGGAGTTATGGCTACACCTTC.

This sequence joins TRBV7-3 and TRBJ1-1; maybe TRBD1 (6 bases). The CDR3 consists of 16 residues. Deletions cut 1 base from V and 5 bases from J, with 17 bases between. Germline values: CDR1 SGHTA, CDR2 FQGTGA. The DNA of the CDR3 is TGTGCCAGCAGCTTAATGGCGGGGGCGAGCGGGACTGAAGCTTTCTTT. Its protein product is CASSLMAGASGTEAFF.

The J gene is TRBJ2-2, the V gene TRBV7-9, with 11 bases matching TRBD1. V gave up 5 bases and J gave up 5 bases; unmatched junction bases: 4. Per the germline V gene, CDR1 is SEHNR and CDR2 is FQNEAQ (reference sequence). This CDR3 has 15 residues. The DNA for the CDR3 is TGTGCCAGCAGCACGGACAGGGGGCAAACCGGGGAGCTGTTTTTT. Translated, it gives CASSTDRGQTGELFF. The whole variable domain, remainder taken from reference TRBV7-9 and TRBJ2-2, is DTGVSQNPRHKITKRGQNVTFRCDPISEHNRLYWYRQTLGQGPEFLTYFQNEAQLEKSRLLSDRFSAERPKGSFSTLEIQRTEQGDSAMYLCASSTDRGQTGELFFGEGSRLTVL.

This clone has ten or more counts. The chain joins TRBV2 to TRBJ1-5; D unclear. CDR1 and CDR2 from the germline V gene are SNHLY and FYNNEI. V was clipped by 1 base and J by 1 base, with 8 bases between them. This CDR3 is built from 15 residues. CDR3 sequence (DNA): TGTGCCAGCAGTGAAGGGCAGGAAAGCAATCAGCCCCAGCATTTT. It encodes CASSEGQESNQPQHF.

This chain joins TRBV11-2 and TRBJ1-1; TRBD1 might be the D (6 bases). CDR1 and CDR2 from the germline V gene are SGHAT and FQNNGV. The CDR3 has 14 amino acids. V lost 5 bases to trimming and J lost 7 bases, with 17 bases between them. The CDR3 loop reads CASSPSHRANEAFF. CDR3 coding DNA: TGTGCCAGCAGCCCATCCCACAGGGCTAATGAAGCTTTCTTT.

The chain employs TRBV10-3 and TRBJ2-2; D gene ambiguous. Germline V gene sequence: CDR1 ENHRY, CDR2 SYGVKD. This CDR3 is built from 15 residues. V lost 3 bases and J 2 bases, leaving 10 bases between the germline ends. CDR3 bases: TGTGCCATCAGTGAAAACAGCCTCAACACCGGGGAGCTGTTTTTT. Translated, it gives CAISENSLNTGELFF.

V gene TRBV6-5 combines with J gene TRBJ2-7, with 7 bases lining up with TRBD2. The V and J ends lost 0 bases and 6 bases, in that order; junction bases with no gene match: 11. Germline values: CDR1 MNHEY, CDR2 SVGAGI. This CDR3 is 16 amino acids long. CDR3: CASSYSTGGVTGEQYF. As DNA, the CDR3 is TGTGCCAGCAGTTACTCGACTGGGGGGGTAACGGGCGAGCAGTACTTC.

The chain is built from TRBV6-6 and TRBJ2-5, with D possibly being TRBD2 (5 bases). Germline CDR1 reads MNHNY; CDR2 reads SVGAGI (reference sequence). V was shortened by 7 bases and J by 9 bases, with 18 bases between the two germline ends. CDR3 length: 13 residues. In nucleotides, the CDR3 is TGTGCCAGCACACGAGGGTCGGCTAGTGCCCAGTACTTC. Translation gives CASTRGSASAQYF.

V gene TRBV7-9 combines with J gene TRBJ2-7; 12 bases match TRBD1. Germline V lookup: CDR1 SEHNR, CDR2 FQNEAQ (reference sequence). The CDR3 has 13 amino acids. The V gene end was trimmed by 4 bases and the J gene end by 6 bases; junction bases not matched to a gene: 1. For the CDR3, the DNA is TGTGCCAGCAGCTGGGACAGGGGGCGCGAGCAGTACTTC. Translation gives CASSWDRGREQYF.